This T cell receptor beta chain was identified during a study of monozygotic twins with inflammatory bowel disease. The germline CDR1 and CDR2 sequences are SNHLY and FYNNEI. The CDR3 has 17 amino acids. TCRdb re-called the 5' RACE reads and gives one entry per CDR3 protein, without DNA. This specimen shows approximately 380,000 distinct CDR3 sequences; the ten leading clones hold just over 2.5%. Material: blood. The genes are TRBV2 and TRBJ2-3. The TCR originated in a human donor with ulcerative colitis or Crohn's disease, or a healthy co-twin of an affected twin (not recorded which). CDR3 protein: CASSDNEGQAAVNTHYF.